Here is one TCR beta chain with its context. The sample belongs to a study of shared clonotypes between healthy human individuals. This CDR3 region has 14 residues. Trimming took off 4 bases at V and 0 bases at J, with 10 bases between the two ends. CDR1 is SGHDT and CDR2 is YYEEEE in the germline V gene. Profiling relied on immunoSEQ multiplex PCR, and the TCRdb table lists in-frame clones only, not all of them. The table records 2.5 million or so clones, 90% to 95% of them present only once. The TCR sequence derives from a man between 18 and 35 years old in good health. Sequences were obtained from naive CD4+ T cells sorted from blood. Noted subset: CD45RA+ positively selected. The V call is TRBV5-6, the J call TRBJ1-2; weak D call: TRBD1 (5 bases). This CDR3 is CASSGGPTNYGYTF. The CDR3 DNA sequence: TGTGCCAGCAGCGGGGGACCTACTAACTATGGCTACACCTTC.